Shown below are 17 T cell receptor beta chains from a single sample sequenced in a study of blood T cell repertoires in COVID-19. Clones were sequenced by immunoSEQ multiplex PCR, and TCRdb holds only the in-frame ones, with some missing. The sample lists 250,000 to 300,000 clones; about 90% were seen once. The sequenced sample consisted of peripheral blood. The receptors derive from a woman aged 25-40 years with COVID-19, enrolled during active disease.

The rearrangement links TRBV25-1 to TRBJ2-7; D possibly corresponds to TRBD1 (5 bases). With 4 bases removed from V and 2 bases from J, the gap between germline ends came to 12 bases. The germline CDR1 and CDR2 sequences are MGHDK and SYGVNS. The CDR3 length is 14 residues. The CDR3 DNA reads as TGTGCCAGCAGTGGGCAGGGTAAGACCTACGAGCAGTACTTC. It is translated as CASSGQGKTYEQYF.

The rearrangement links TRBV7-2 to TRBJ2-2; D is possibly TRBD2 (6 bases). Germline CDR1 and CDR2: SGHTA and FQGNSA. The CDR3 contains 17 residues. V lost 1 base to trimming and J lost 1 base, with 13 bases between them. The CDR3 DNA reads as TGTGCCAGCAGCTTAGAACGGTTTAGCGGGAACACCGGGGAGCTGTTTTTT. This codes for CASSLERFSGNTGELFF.

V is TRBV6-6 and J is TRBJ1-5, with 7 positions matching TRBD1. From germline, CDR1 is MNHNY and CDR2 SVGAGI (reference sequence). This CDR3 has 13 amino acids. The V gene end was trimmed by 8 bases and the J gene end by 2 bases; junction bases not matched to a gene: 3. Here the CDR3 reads CASLDRGNQPQHF. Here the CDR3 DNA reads TGTGCCAGCCTCGACAGGGGCAATCAGCCCCAGCATTTT.

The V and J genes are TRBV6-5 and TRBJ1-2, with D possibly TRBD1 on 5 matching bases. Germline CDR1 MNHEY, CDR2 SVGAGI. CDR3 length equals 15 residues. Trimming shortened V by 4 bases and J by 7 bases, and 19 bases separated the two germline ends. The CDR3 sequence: CASSSSGTYPSGYTF. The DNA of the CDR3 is TGTGCCAGCAGTTCCTCAGGGACTTATCCGAGTGGCTACACCTTC.

CDR3 sequence (DNA): TGTGCCAGCAACAGTGGCAGGGGGCTCGGCAAAAACATTCAGTACTTC. Amino acid sequence: CASNSGRGLGKNIQYF. The chain couples TRBV28 to TRBJ2-4, with TRBD1 identical over 8 bases. V was clipped by 7 bases and J by 3 bases; unmatched bases: 11. Germline V gene lookup returns CDR1 MDHEN and CDR2 SYDVKM. The CDR3 length is 16 residues.

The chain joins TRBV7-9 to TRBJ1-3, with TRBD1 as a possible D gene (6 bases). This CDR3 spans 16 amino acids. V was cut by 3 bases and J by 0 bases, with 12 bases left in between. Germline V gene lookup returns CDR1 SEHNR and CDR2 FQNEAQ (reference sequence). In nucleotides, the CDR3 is TGTGCCAGCAGCTTCCACGACAGGATCTCTGGAAACACCATATATTTT. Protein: CASSFHDRISGNTIYF.

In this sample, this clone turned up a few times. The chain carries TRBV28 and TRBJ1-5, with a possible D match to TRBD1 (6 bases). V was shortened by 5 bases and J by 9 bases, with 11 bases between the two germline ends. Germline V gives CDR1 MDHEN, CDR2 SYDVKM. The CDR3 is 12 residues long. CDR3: CASSGQFWPQHF. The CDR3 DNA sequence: TGTGCCAGCAGTGGACAGTTTTGGCCCCAGCATTTT.

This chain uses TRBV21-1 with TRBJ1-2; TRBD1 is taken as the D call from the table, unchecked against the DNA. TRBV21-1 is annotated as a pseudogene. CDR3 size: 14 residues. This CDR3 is CASSKRGGNYGYTF. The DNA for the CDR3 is TGTGCCAGCAGCAAGCGAGGGGGAAACTATGGCTACACCTTC.

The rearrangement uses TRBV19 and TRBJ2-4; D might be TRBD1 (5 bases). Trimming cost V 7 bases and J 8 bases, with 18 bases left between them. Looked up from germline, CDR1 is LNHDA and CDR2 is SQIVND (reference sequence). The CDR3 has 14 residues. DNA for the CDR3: TGTGCCAGTACCCCGGACAAACGAGGCCACATTCAGTACTTC. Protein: CASTPDKRGHIQYF.

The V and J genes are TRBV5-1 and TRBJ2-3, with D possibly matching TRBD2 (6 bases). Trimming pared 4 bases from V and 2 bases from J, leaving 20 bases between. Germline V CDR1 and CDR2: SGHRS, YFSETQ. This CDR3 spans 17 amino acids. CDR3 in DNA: TGCGCCAGCAGCCCTGGTCTGGGCGGGACGATCACAGATACGCAGTATTTT. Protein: CASSPGLGGTITDTQYF.

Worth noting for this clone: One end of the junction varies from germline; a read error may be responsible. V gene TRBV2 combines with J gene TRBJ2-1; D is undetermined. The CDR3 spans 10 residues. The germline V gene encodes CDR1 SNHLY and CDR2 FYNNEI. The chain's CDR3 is CASSGTQKLF. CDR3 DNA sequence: TGTGCCAGCAGCGGCACACAGAAGCTCTTC.

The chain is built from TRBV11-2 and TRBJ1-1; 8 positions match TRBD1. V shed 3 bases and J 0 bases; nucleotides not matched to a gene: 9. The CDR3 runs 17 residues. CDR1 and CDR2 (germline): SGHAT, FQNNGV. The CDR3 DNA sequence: TGTGCCAGCAGCTTGTTCGGGACAGGTAGTATGAACACTGAAGCTTTCTTT. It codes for CASSLFGTGSMNTEAFF. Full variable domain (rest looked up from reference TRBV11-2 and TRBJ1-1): EAGVAQSPRYKIIEKRQSVAFWCNPISGHATLYWYQQILGQGPKLLIQFQNNGVVDDSQLPKDRFSAERLKGVDSTLKIQPAKLEDSAVYLCASSLFGTGSMNTEAFFGQGTRLTVV.

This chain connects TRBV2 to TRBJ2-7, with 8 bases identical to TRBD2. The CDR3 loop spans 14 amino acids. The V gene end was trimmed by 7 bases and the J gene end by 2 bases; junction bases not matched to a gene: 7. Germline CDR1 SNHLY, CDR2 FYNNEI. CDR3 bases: TGTGCCAGCACTTTCGGGACTAGTGCCTACGAGCAGTACTTC. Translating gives CASTFGTSAYEQYF.

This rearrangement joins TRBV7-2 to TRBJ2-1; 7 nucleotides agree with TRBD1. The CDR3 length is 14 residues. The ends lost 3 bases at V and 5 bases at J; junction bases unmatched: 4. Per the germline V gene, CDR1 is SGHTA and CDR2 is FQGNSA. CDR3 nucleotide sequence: TGTGCCAGCAGCTTGGGACAGCGAAACAATGAGCAGTTCTTC. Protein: CASSLGQRNNEQFF.

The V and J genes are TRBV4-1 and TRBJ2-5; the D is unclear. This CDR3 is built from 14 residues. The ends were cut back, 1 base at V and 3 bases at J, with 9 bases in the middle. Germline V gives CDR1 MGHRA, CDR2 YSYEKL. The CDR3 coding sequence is TGCGCCAGCAGCCAAGGCGGAAATAAAGAGACCCAGTACTTC. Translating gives CASSQGGNKETQYF.

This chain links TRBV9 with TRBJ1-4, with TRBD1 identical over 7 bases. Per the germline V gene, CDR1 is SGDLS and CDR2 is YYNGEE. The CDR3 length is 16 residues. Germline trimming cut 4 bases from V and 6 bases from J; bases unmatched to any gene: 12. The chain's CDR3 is CASSRPTGRGDEKLFF. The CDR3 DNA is TGTGCCAGCAGCCGACCGACAGGGCGTGGGGATGAAAAACTGTTTTTT. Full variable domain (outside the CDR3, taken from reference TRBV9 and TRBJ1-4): DSGVTQTPKHLITATGQRVTLRCSPRSGDLSVYWYQQSLDQGLQFLIQYYNGEERAKGNILERFSAQQFPDLHSELNLSSLELGDSALYFCASSRPTGRGDEKLFFGSGTQLSVL.

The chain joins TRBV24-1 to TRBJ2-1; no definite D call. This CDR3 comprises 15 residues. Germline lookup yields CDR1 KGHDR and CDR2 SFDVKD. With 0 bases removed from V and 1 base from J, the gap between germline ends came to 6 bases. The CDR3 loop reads CATSDLTVSYNEQFF. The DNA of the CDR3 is TGTGCCACCAGTGATTTGACTGTTTCCTACAATGAGCAGTTCTTC.